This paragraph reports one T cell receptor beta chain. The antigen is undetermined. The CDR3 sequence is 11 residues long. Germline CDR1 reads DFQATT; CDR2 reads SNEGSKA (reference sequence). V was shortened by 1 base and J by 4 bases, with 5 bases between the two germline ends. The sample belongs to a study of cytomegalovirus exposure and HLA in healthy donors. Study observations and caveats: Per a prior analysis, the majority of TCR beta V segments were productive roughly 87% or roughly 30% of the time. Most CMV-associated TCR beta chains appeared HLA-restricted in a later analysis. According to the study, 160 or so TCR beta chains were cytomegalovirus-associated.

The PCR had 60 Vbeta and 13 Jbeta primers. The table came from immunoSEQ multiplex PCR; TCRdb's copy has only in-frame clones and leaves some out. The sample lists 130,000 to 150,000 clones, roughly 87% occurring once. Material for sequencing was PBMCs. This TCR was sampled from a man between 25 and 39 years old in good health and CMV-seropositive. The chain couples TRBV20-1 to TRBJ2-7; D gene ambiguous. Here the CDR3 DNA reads TGCAGTGCTAGAGGAGGTTACGAGCAGTACTTC. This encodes CSARGGYEQYF.